A single sample gave rise to the 24 T cell receptor beta chains below, sequenced in a study of T cells in Graves' hyperthyroidism and ophthalmopathy. TCR beta CDR3 sequences were amplified from RNA transcripts. HTBI primers were used for first-round RT-PCR of the TCR CDR3. TCRdb independently ran MiXCR on the multiplex PCR reads; one entry per CDR3 protein. Of about 200,000 distinct CDR3 sequences listed, roughly a sixth were seen once; the top ten hold 53%. What was sequenced was blood. The source is a woman aged 45-59 years with Graves' hyperthyroidism.

The sample holds a few counts of this clonotype. The gene calls are TRBV25-1 and TRBJ2-2; D uncertain. CDR3 length: 16 residues. Germline V gene sequence: CDR1 MGHDK, CDR2 SYGVNS. The V and J ends lost 1 base and 0 bases respectively, with 9 bases between them. The CDR3 spells CASSELAGANTGELFF. CDR3 DNA: TGTGCCAGCAGTGAATTGGCAGGCGCGAACACCGGGGAGCTGTTTTTT.

This clonotype was counted ten times or more. The chain combines TRBV18 with TRBJ1-1; TRBD1 is a possible D gene (6 bases). The CDR3 covers 14 residues. The ends were cut back, 9 bases at V and 1 base at J, with 15 bases in the middle. Germline-derived CDR1 and CDR2 are KGHSH and LQKENI. The CDR3 spells CASSPRTENTEAFF. The CDR3 coding sequence is TGTGCCAGTAGTCCCCGGACAGAGAACACTGAAGCTTTCTTT.

This clonotype was seen ten or more times. CDR3 loop: CSVVGGDYGYTF. The CDR3 DNA is TGCAGCGTTGTGGGTGGAGACTATGGCTACACCTTC. V gene TRBV29-1 combines with J gene TRBJ1-2; D not resolved. CDR1 is SQVTM and CDR2 is ANQGSEA in the germline V gene. Trimming took off 4 bases at V and 3 bases at J, with 9 bases between the two ends. The CDR3 extends over 12 amino acids.

Ten or more counts support this clonotype. The chain links TRBV2 to TRBJ2-7; D remains ambiguous. Germline assignment: CDR1 SNHLY and CDR2 FYNNEI. V was pared by 6 bases and J by 3 bases, with 3 bases between. The CDR3 has 10 amino acids. Written as DNA, the CDR3 is TGTGCCAGCAGATACTACGAGCAGTACTTC. Amino acid sequence: CASRYYEQYF.

This clonotype was seen ten or more times. The chain is built from TRBV10-2 and TRBJ2-1, with D uncertain. Trimming cost V 2 bases and J 6 bases, with 8 bases left between them. Germline V gene lookup returns CDR1 WSHSY and CDR2 SAAADI. The CDR3 length is 13 residues. This CDR3 is CASSEGQVNEQFF. The CDR3 coding sequence is TGCGCCAGCAGTGAGGGGCAGGTCAATGAGCAGTTCTTC.

V usage is TRBV7-9 and J usage is TRBJ2-7, with 11 bases lining up with TRBD1. V trimming: 5 bases; J trimming: 5 bases; junction bases outside the gene matches: 8. Germline CDR1 SEHNR, CDR2 FQNEAQ (reference sequence). This CDR3 has 15 residues. The CDR3 reads CASSHRDRGTHEQYF. CDR3 nucleotides: TGTGCCAGCAGCCACCGGGACAGGGGGACCCACGAGCAGTACTTC.

This clonotype was counted ten times or more. This rearrangement joins TRBV24-1 to TRBJ2-2, with a weak D call TRBD1 (6 bases). CDR3 length: 14 residues. Germline CDR1 and CDR2: KGHDR and SFDVKD. V shed 7 bases and J shed 1 base, with 9 bases lying between them. The chain's CDR3 is CATRQQGNTGELFF. The CDR3, as DNA: TGTGCCACCAGGCAACAGGGGAACACCGGGGAGCTGTTTTTT.

For this clonotype: A much larger clone sits a single nucleotide away, making a read error possible. V gene TRBV6-2 or TRBV6-3 combines with J gene TRBJ2-4; D may correspond to TRBD1 or TRBD2 (6 bases each). V lost 5 bases and J lost 1, with 15 bases in between. The CDR3 has 16 residues. CDR1 is MNHEY, CDR2 SVGEGT, per germline. CDR3 sequence (DNA): TGTGCCAGCAGTCCGGGGGCGGGACCGGCCAAAAACATTCAGTACTTC. Its protein is CASSPGAGPAKNIQYF.

This clonotype has a handful of counts. The chain uses TRBV20-1 and TRBJ2-1, with a possible D match to TRBD1 (5 bases). Between the trimmed V and J ends, which lost 3 bases and 0 bases, there was a span of 12 bases. The germline CDR1 and CDR2 sequences are DFQATT and SNEGSKA (reference sequence). CDR3 length equals 15 residues. The CDR3 is CSASWGVSSYNEQFF. The CDR3 coding sequence is TGCAGTGCTAGCTGGGGCGTAAGCTCCTACAATGAGCAGTTCTTC.

This clonotype showed up many times. The chain carries TRBV13 and TRBJ2-1; TRBD1 is a possible D gene (5 bases). The V and J ends lost 6 bases and 1 base respectively, with 16 bases between them. Per germline, CDR1 PRHDT and CDR2 FYEKMQ (reference sequence). The CDR3 spans 16 residues. CDR3 loop: CASRRRGRASYNEQFF. Here the CDR3 DNA reads TGTGCCAGCAGAAGGCGCGGCAGGGCTTCCTACAATGAGCAGTTCTTC.

The chain has TRBV10-3 and TRBJ2-1, with TRBD2 matching over 7 bases. The CDR3 loop spans 15 amino acids. Germline trimming cut 10 bases from V and 6 bases from J; bases unmatched to any gene: 15. CDR1 ENHRY and CDR2 SYGVKD come from the germline V gene. The CDR3 nucleotides read TGTGCCACCAGGCCCTTTGGGGAGGGCCTCAATGAGCAGTTCTTC. It translates to CATRPFGEGLNEQFF.

This clonotype was seen repeatedly, ten times or more. Compared with germline, one end of the junction differs, possibly owing to a read error. CDR3: CACRRDRATGSQHF. In nucleotides, the CDR3 is TGTGCCTGCAGACGGGACAGAGCCACGGGGTCCCAGCATTTT. This sequence joins TRBV2 and TRBJ1-5; TRBD1 aligns across 7 bases. This CDR3 has 14 amino acids. Germline-derived CDR1 and CDR2 are SNHLY and FYNNEI.

This chain connects TRBV6-1 to TRBJ1-2; D is perhaps TRBD1 (6 bases). CDR1 and CDR2 (germline): MNHNS, SASEGT. The V gene lost 5 bases and the J gene lost 2 bases, with 12 bases spanning the gap. The CDR3 covers 14 residues. The CDR3 loop reads CASSIRTANYGYTF. In nucleotides, the CDR3 is TGTGCCAGCAGTATCCGGACAGCAAACTATGGCTACACCTTC.

This clonotype was detected ten times or more. The genes are TRBV28 and TRBJ2-1; TRBD2 agrees at 10 bases. The CDR3 is made up of 14 amino acids. Germline CDR1 and CDR2: MDHEN and SYDVKM. The junction had 4 bases not matched to a gene; V was cut back by 2 bases and J by 9 bases. The DNA of the CDR3 is TGTGCCAGCAGTTTACTAGCGGGAGTACTTGAGCAGTTCTTC. Amino acid sequence: CASSLLAGVLEQFF. The complete variable domain, with remaining parts taken from reference TRBV28 and TRBJ2-1, reads DVKVTQSSRYLVKRTGEKVFLECVQDMDHENMFWYRQDPGLGLRLIYFSYDVKMKEKGDIPEGYSVSREKKERFSLILESASTNQTSMYLCASSLLAGVLEQFFGPGTRLTVL.

J is TRBJ2-1 and V is TRBV12-5; 13 bases fit TRBD2. J was trimmed by 2 bases and V by 0 bases; bases with no gene match: 10. There are 20 residues in the CDR3. Germline assignment: CDR1 LGHNT and CDR2 FRNRAP. The CDR3 is CASGLVPLTSGRSPYNEQFF. CDR3 bases: TGTGCTAGTGGTTTGGTCCCGTTGACTAGCGGGAGGAGTCCCTACAATGAGCAGTTCTTC.

This clonotype was seen a few times. The chain carries TRBV27 and TRBJ2-5; TRBD2 aligns across 8 bases. This CDR3 is built from 15 residues. CDR1 and CDR2 (germline): MNHEY, SMNVEV (reference sequence). Trimming at V came to 5 bases and at J to 2 bases, leaving 7 bases not matched to a gene. In DNA, the CDR3 is TGTGCCAGCAGTCCCCTAGCGGGCGTGCAAGAGACCCAGTACTTC. Translating gives CASSPLAGVQETQYF.

This clonotype was counted ten times or more. This chain links TRBV24-1 with TRBJ1-2, with D tentatively TRBD1 (6 bases). The length of the CDR3 is 19 residues. V lost 3 bases, J lost 3 bases, and 25 bases lay in between. Germline CDR1 reads KGHDR; CDR2 reads SFDVKD. CDR3 protein: CATSDTGGLARLPYYGYTF. In DNA form, the CDR3 reads TGTGCCACCAGTGATACGGGGGGCTTGGCCCGACTCCCCTACTATGGCTACACCTTC.

The chain couples TRBV12-3 or TRBV12-4 to TRBJ1-2; possibly TRBD1 for D (5 bases). The V end was cut by 3 bases, the J end by 10 bases, with 12 bases between. The CDR3 totals 12 residues. The CDR3 DNA follows: TGTGCCAGCAGTTTTCAGGGCTCAGACTACACCTTC. This codes for CASSFQGSDYTF.

There are many counts of this clonotype. This chain connects TRBV7-6 to TRBJ2-5; 7 nucleotides match TRBD1. There are 13 residues in the CDR3. With 5 bases clipped from V and 2 bases from J, the junction kept 2 bases outside the gene matches. CDR1 and CDR2 (germline): SGHVS, FNYEAQ. CDR3 amino acids: CASSKGQQETQYF. CDR3 sequence (DNA): TGTGCCAGCAGCAAGGGACAGCAAGAGACCCAGTACTTC.

This clonotype was counted a few times. The chain uses TRBV7-9 and TRBJ2-2; D might be TRBD1 or TRBD2, each matching 6 bases. This CDR3 has 13 amino acids. The germline V gene has CDR1 SEHNR and CDR2 FQNEAQ (reference sequence). The CDR3 protein is CVGGTYKTGELFF. Written as DNA, the CDR3 is TGTGTAGGGGGGACATACAAAACCGGGGAGCTGTTTTTT.

This clonotype was seen at least ten times. The V gene is TRBV6-5, the J gene TRBJ2-3; D gene uncertain. CDR1 is MNHEY, CDR2 SVGAGI, per germline. Trimming stripped 2 bases from V and 6 bases from J, with 3 bases between. The CDR3 covers 11 residues. For the CDR3, the DNA is TGTGCCAGCAGTTACGGTGATACGCAGTATTTT. Translating it yields CASSYGDTQYF.

At least ten counts were recorded for this clonotype. This chain uses TRBV5-1 with TRBJ2-1; the D is unclear. CDR3 size: 15 residues. The V end was cut by 4 bases, the J end by 0 bases, with 11 bases between. Germline V CDR1 and CDR2: SGHRS, YFSETQ. CDR3 bases: TGCGCCAGCAGCCCCGACCCGAGCTCCTACAATGAGCAGTTCTTC. This sequence encodes CASSPDPSSYNEQFF.

Notes on this clonotype: This may come from a read error, since a much larger clone is one base off. This rearrangement joins TRBV12-3 or TRBV12-4 to TRBJ1-5, with D perhaps TRBD1 (5 bases). Trimming took off 2 bases at V and 6 bases at J, with 14 bases between the two ends. The CDR3 loop spans 15 amino acids. The CDR3 reads CASSLCVGGAQPQHF. The DNA of the CDR3 is TGTGCCAGCAGTTTATGCGTCGGGGGAGCTCAGCCCCAGCATTTT.

This clonotype was counted many times. The chain has TRBV20-1 and TRBJ2-1; tentative D call: TRBD2 (5 bases). The CDR3 sequence is 13 residues long. CDR1 DFQATT and CDR2 SNEGSKA come from the germline V gene (reference sequence). Trimming removed 6 bases at V and 3 bases at J, with 12 bases between. The CDR3 nucleotides are TGCAGTGCGTGGACGAGCGGCTACAATGAGCAGTTCTTC. Translating gives CSAWTSGYNEQFF.